The 23 T cell receptor beta chains listed next were all sequenced from one sample in a study of T cells expressing NK-cell markers. TCRdb re-analyzed the 5' RACE reads; it lists each CDR3 protein once, without DNA. In total, the table holds 550,000 to 600,000 distinct CDR3 sequences. Specimen: blood T cells: a sorted CD56 or NKG2C T cell subset, CD4+ or CD8+ T cells, or bulk PBMC T cells (not recorded which). These TCRs come from a man aged 18 to 35 in good health.

This chain links TRBV6-1 with TRBJ1-5; TCRdb returns TRBD1, unconfirmable since there is no DNA. Germline loops: CDR1 MNHNS, CDR2 SASEGT. The CDR3 has 17 amino acids. The CDR3 protein is CASSGDRGGLVDQPQHF.

The chain has TRBV10-3 and TRBJ2-5; lacking DNA, the TRBD2 call made by TCRdb goes unchecked. The germline V gene encodes CDR1 ENHRY and CDR2 SYGVKD. The CDR3 consists of 13 residues. This chain's CDR3 is CAISVIPRETQYF.

The chain couples TRBV6-1 to TRBJ2-5; with no DNA, the TCRdb D assignment of TRBD1 cannot be verified. Looked up from germline, CDR1 is MNHNS and CDR2 is SASEGT. The CDR3 covers 16 residues. CDR3 residues: CASTASGLLPGETQYF.

The chain combines TRBV6-1 with TRBJ2-6; TCRdb's D call of TRBD1 is untestable without DNA. Germline V gene sequence: CDR1 MNHNS, CDR2 SASEGT. The CDR3 is made up of 16 amino acids. The CDR3 here is CASSLPTGTGANVLTF.

The chain couples TRBV29-1 to TRBJ1-6. CDR1 and CDR2 (germline): SQVTM, ANQGSEA. The CDR3 spans 12 residues. The chain's CDR3 is CSVVKFWSPLHF.

V gene TRBV5-1 combines with J gene TRBJ2-3; TCRdb names TRBD2, which stays unverified in the absence of DNA. CDR3 length: 14 residues. Germline assignment: CDR1 SGHRS and CDR2 YFSETQ. CDR3 region: CASMRSSPTDTQYF.

The chain combines TRBV12-3 or TRBV12-4 with TRBJ2-1; there is no DNA to check the TCRdb D call of TRBD1. The length of the CDR3 is 17 residues. The CDR3 spells CASSLDLGGRHRNEQFF.

The J gene is TRBJ1-5, the V gene TRBV15. Germline V gene sequence: CDR1 LNHNV, CDR2 YYDKDF (reference sequence). This CDR3 contains 14 residues. The CDR3 protein is CATSRDHSNQPQHF.

The V and J genes are TRBV4-2 and TRBJ1-6; the D call of TRBD1 rests on TCRdb alone, since no DNA is present to check it. Germline assignment: CDR1 LGHNA and CDR2 YNFKEQ. The CDR3 has 15 residues. The CDR3 protein is CASSQTDRGNSPLHF.

The chain joins TRBV27 to TRBJ1-1. Germline CDR1 is MNHEY and CDR2 is SMNVEV (reference sequence). The CDR3 contains 13 residues. CDR3 amino acids: CASGRAPITEAFF.

This CDR3 reads CAWGTVSYEQYF. The rearrangement joins TRBV30 to TRBJ2-7; TCRdb's D gene call, TRBD2, goes unchecked for lack of DNA. CDR3 length: 12 amino acids. The germline gives CDR1 GTSNPN, CDR2 SVGIG (reference sequence).

The chain recombines TRBV15 with TRBJ1-1; TCRdb's D call of TRBD1 is untestable without DNA. Germline assignment: CDR1 LNHNV and CDR2 YYDKDF (reference sequence). The CDR3 is 16 amino acids. The CDR3 spells CATSRYRDRGGTEAFF.

The J gene is TRBJ2-5, the V gene TRBV4-2. The CDR3 covers 16 residues. CDR1 LGHNA and CDR2 YNFKEQ come from the germline V gene. The CDR3 sequence: CASSQDYHRTQETQYF.

J is TRBJ2-3 and V is TRBV20-1; TCRdb proposes TRBD2, but this gene call is untestable without DNA. Germline CDR1 reads DFQATT; CDR2 reads SNEGSKA (reference sequence). This CDR3 comprises 16 residues. The CDR3 loop reads CSARRFSGGPTDTQYF.

The chain carries TRBV7-6 and TRBJ2-2; TCRdb's D call of TRBD2 is untestable without DNA. The CDR3 contains 14 residues. CDR1 SGHVS and CDR2 FNYEAQ come from the germline V gene. The CDR3 reads CASSLVLATGELFF.

The CDR3 reads CASRVRVGGYTF. The chain combines TRBV5-1 with TRBJ1-2; TCRdb reports TRBD1, a call that lacks DNA to check it against. Germline V gene lookup returns CDR1 SGHRS and CDR2 YFSETQ. This CDR3 comprises 12 residues.

This sequence joins TRBV24-1 and TRBJ2-3; the TRBD1 assignment by TCRdb is unverifiable without DNA. The CDR3 extends over 14 amino acids. CDR1 and CDR2 (germline): KGHDR, SFDVKD. The CDR3 loop reads CATSGQGSTDTQYF.

V gene TRBV28 combines with J gene TRBJ2-1; TCRdb lists TRBD2, though no DNA is available to test this call. The CDR3 extends over 15 amino acids. Germline-derived CDR1 and CDR2 are MDHEN and SYDVKM. This chain's CDR3 is CASSSPLAGGPGQFF.

The gene calls are TRBV12-3 or TRBV12-4 and TRBJ2-5. The CDR3 totals 14 residues. This CDR3 reads CASSLSVTGETQYF.

The rearrangement uses TRBV7-8 and TRBJ2-1; without DNA, the TCRdb call of TRBD2 cannot be checked. CDR3 length: 15 amino acids. CDR1 and CDR2 (germline): SGHVS, FQNEAQ. CDR3 residues: CASSLVAGEHNEQFF.

J is TRBJ1-5 and V is TRBV27; absent DNA, TCRdb's TRBD1 call cannot be checked. Germline V gives CDR1 MNHEY, CDR2 SMNVEV (reference sequence). The CDR3 is 15 residues long. The CDR3 loop reads CASSPDRVSNQPQHF.

V usage is TRBV11-2 and J usage is TRBJ2-2; TCRdb designates TRBD1, a call that cannot be tested without DNA. This CDR3 has 17 residues. The germline CDR1 and CDR2 sequences are SGHAT and FQNNGV. This chain's CDR3 is CASSSPWGGAPTGELFF. Complete variable domain (other parts from reference TRBV11-2 and TRBJ2-2): EAGVAQSPRYKIIEKRQSVAFWCNPISGHATLYWYQQILGQGPKLLIQFQNNGVVDDSQLPKDRFSAERLKGVDSTLKIQPAKLEDSAVYLCASSSPWGGAPTGELFFGEGSRLTVL.

The chain uses TRBV3-1 and TRBJ2-3. The germline V gene encodes CDR1 LGHDT and CDR2 YNNKEL (reference sequence). CDR3 length: 14 residues. CDR3 sequence: CASSQVSREDTQYF.